This TCR beta chain came from a study of blood T cell repertoires in COVID-19. Across the study: PBMCs, B-cell-depleted T cells, or T cells provided the cDNA or gDNA that made up the material.

Sequencing was performed with immunoSEQ multiplex PCR; in TCRdb, only in-frame clones are kept and a portion is missing. Here the sample spans 260,000 or so clones, 87% being singletons. Trimming pared 1 base from V and 7 bases from J, leaving 4 bases between. The CDR3 has 12 residues. CDR1 and CDR2 from the germline V gene are KGHDR and SFDVKD. In its sample, this clone was seen once. The clonotype was recovered from a woman aged 25 to 39 with acute COVID-19. Sequenced sample: PBMCs or T cells enriched from blood (not recorded which). The genes are TRBV24-1 and TRBJ2-1; the D is unclear. Here the CDR3 DNA reads TGTGCCACCAGTGATTTCCAAAATGAGCAGTTCTTC. It specifies CATSDFQNEQFF.